This T cell receptor (beta chain) was sequenced during a study of CD4 T cells in relation to SARS-CoV-2 and coronaviruses (dated by TCRdb to the early 2020s). Turning to the overall study: In the ViraFEST assay, PBMCs were cultured with antigen for 9 to 11 days, after which TCR beta CDR3s were sequenced to identify antigen-specific clonal expansions. Expansion assays from other donors in the study were sequenced with a different, Illumina-based TCR-beta assay. HLA restriction was mapped for shared crossreactive spike epitopes using patient-derived lymphoblastoid cell lines. Samples from three pre-COVID donors and the naive versus memory experiments were sequenced with the Adaptive Biotechnologies TCR-sequencing kit; other data were Illumina-based. An HIV-1 Nef peptide pool or a culture without peptide was used as the negative reference condition. The study assessed, at the TCR clonotype level, memory CD4+ T cell crossreactivity between SARS-CoV-2 and common cold coronavirus spike proteins.

The junction shows trimming of 8 bases on V and 0 bases on J, and the gene matches do not reach 4 bases of it. The CDR3 covers 14 residues, taking in both the cysteine and the phenylalanine. Only the CDR3 region is kept as DNA, spanning 42 bases read in frame from base 1. Via the germline V gene, CDR1 is MNHEY and CDR2 SVGAGI. CD4+ T cells from unexposed donors were collected before the COVID-19 pandemic (2011-2018). After more than nine days of culture, CD4+ T cells were isolated with the EasySep CD4+ T cell isolation kit. As far as cell numbers permitted, CD4+ T cells from unexposed donors were tested for reactivity against SARS-CoV-2 S and N as well as four spike pools from common cold coronaviruses. Each well received 2.2 million or so PBMCs, cultured in IMDM supplemented with approximately 4.5% human AB serum and around 9 IU/ml IL-2. Half of the culture medium was replaced with fresh IL-2-containing medium on days 3 and 7. Each peptide culture condition was generally run in triplicate replicate wells. The leukapheresis product for the unexposed donors was obtained through commercial purchase. Ficoll-Paque PLUS gradient centrifugation was used to isolate PBMCs from leukapheresis product or whole blood. PBMCs were either used fresh in the expansion assay or cryopreserved at -140 degrees C. The QIAamp Micro DNA Kit was used to extract genomic DNA from the CD4+ T cells.

Receptor libraries were prepared by the immunoSEQ multiplex PCR assay. In the authors' own workflow: Preprocessing removed nonproductive sequences and CDR3s not starting with C, not ending with F or W, or shorter than 7 amino acids. The MANAFEST web app was used to call antigen-specific clonotypes on the basis of expansion compared with the reference and with other culture wells. To be counted as positive, a clone had to show significant expansion compared with the reference culture, at an FDR below 0.05, in 2 of 3 replicate wells. Positive clones also required significant expansion versus all other tandem wells and an odds ratio above 5. CDR3 homology was quantified as pairwise Levenshtein distance, calculated with the stringdist R package after three terminal residues were trimmed from each end. TCRdb took over this immuneACCESS table, retaining in-frame rearrangements with V and J assigned. Such tables are incomplete; in checked studies, under half of the missing clones stem from an unresolved V gene, and the remainder is unexplained. V and J calls plus clone size are reproduced from that table; the DNA served to infer D and trimming. This sample comprises roughly 20,000 clones, around 75% of them detected only once. The ten largest clones capture about a fifth of the sample.

About this clone: This receptor's antigen is unknown. Per-base quality was not reported, and no clone a single base away is much larger than it.

What the research found in general, with its limitations: Pre-pandemic and post-infection samples were not both contributed by any donor, so tracing of the source of pre-existing responses was limited. Small numbers of patients and of tested TCRs were a limitation of the study. Because the crossreactivity analysis focused on spike protein, crossreactivity against other viral proteins was not assessed. In approximately 65% of donors, memory CD4+ clonotypes turned up that crossrecognized SARS-CoV-2 and at least one common cold coronavirus spike. Compared with monoreactive clones, crossreactive clones had significantly weaker SARS-CoV-2-driven expansion, a result consistent with antigenic imprinting.

The V gene is TRBV6-5 and the J gene is TRBJ2-3; the central 8 bases match TRBD2. The sequence derives from a human donor in good health. The material sequenced was CD4+ T cells from PBMCs, cultured in vitro. The base sequence is TGTGCCAGCTCGGGAGGGATTAGCACAGATACGCAGTATTTT. Its translation reads: CASSGGISTDTQYF.